This paragraph reports one T cell receptor beta chain. Antigen: not known. The sample belongs to a study of CD8 T cells in Susac syndrome. Notes on the study in general: In its TCR sequencing and HLA analysis, the study acknowledged that the number of individuals was relatively small.

cDNA came from about 0.5 to 1 ug RNA primed by random hexamers. MiXCR, applied by TCRdb to the immunoSEQ multiplex PCR reads, yields one record per CDR3 protein. The sample lists 120,000 or so distinct CDR3 sequences; about 95% were seen once. The CDR3 runs 15 residues. The ends lost 0 bases at V and 4 bases at J; junction bases unmatched: 5. Per the germline V gene, CDR1 is SGHRS and CDR2 is YFSETQ. Sequencing of TCR beta was performed on blood CD8+ T cells and on blood CD4+ T cells. The clonotype originates from a human donor in good health. The sequenced sample consisted of CD4+ T cells from PBMCs. V is TRBV5-1 and J is TRBJ2-5, with 8 bases fitting TRBD2. The CDR3 DNA sequence: TGCGCCAGCAGCTTGGGAACTAGCGGACTAGAGACCCAGTACTTC. It translates to CASSLGTSGLETQYF.